The sequence of this TCR beta chain was determined in a study of cytomegalovirus exposure and HLA in healthy donors. With 60 Vbeta and 13 Jbeta primers, the PCR was carried out. Using immunoSEQ multiplex PCR, the repertoire was profiled, and TCRdb retains in-frame clones only, with some absent. The sample records 110,000 or so clones, about three quarters being singletons. Germline V gene sequence: CDR1 SGHDN, CDR2 FVKESK. V gave up 4 bases and J gave up 4 bases, with 11 bases separating them. This CDR3 has 14 amino acids. The receptor comes from a woman in her thirties or forties in good health and CMV-seropositive. Sequences were obtained from PBMCs. The rearrangement joins TRBV14 to TRBJ1-3; a weak D match, TRBD1 (6 bases). The CDR3 is CASSRRGAGNTIYF. The CDR3 bases are TGTGCCAGCAGCCGCAGGGGAGCAGGAAACACCATATATTTT. The variable domain in full, completed from reference TRBV14 and TRBJ1-3, reads EAGVTQFPSHSVIEKGQTVTLRCDPISGHDNLYWYRRVMGKEIKFLLHFVKESKQDESGMPNNRFLAERTGGTYSTLKVQPAELEDSGVYFCASSRRGAGNTIYFGEGSWLTVV.